This entry lists 12 T cell receptor beta chains sequenced from one sample in a study of T cell clusters in autoimmune cytopenias. TRB was amplified by touch-down multiplex PCR, primer pools A and B combined. TCRdb reprocessed the multiplex PCR reads and stores each CDR3 protein as one record, lacking DNA. With nearly 9,000 distinct CDR3 sequences in the sample, the ten largest clones hold approximately 3.8%. Each sample's input was around 250 ng genomic DNA, 38,000 or so genome equivalents. Sequencing was carried out using peripheral blood. The source is a human donor with an autoimmune cytopenia or autoimmune hepatitis (not recorded which).

This chain uses TRBV6-4 with TRBJ2-2; TCRdb lists TRBD2, though no DNA is available to test this call. Per the germline V gene, CDR1 is MRHNA and CDR2 is SNTAGT. The CDR3 spans 14 residues. This chain's CDR3 is CASSFREGTGELFF.

The gene calls are TRBV5-1 and TRBJ2-5; TCRdb gives TRBD1 as the D gene, but with no DNA this cannot be confirmed. Germline CDR1 is SGHRS and CDR2 is YFSETQ. This CDR3 comprises 14 residues. CDR3 loop: CASSLRAAQETQYF.

By frequency, this clonotype is medium-sized. CDR3 protein: CASRRVPSYEQYF. The chain joins TRBV27 to TRBJ2-7; there is no DNA to check the TCRdb D call of TRBD2. The CDR3 length is 13 residues. Germline CDR1 reads MNHEY; CDR2 reads SMNVEV (reference sequence).

The chain has TRBV6-5 and TRBJ2-7; TCRdb's assignment of TRBD1 cannot be checked, as there is no DNA. Germline values: CDR1 MNHEY, CDR2 SVGAGI. The length of the CDR3 is 14 residues. Here the CDR3 reads CASSYSPGVYEQYF.

The chain couples TRBV5-5 to TRBJ1-1; TCRdb designates TRBD1, a call that cannot be tested without DNA. Germline CDR1 is SGHKS and CDR2 is YYEKEE (reference sequence). CDR3 size: 15 residues. CDR3 loop: CASSFWGSGWTEAFF.

Frequency places this clonotype as medium-sized. The genes are TRBV7-6 and TRBJ2-2. The CDR3 has 14 amino acids. The germline V gene encodes CDR1 SGHVS and CDR2 FNYEAQ. The CDR3 sequence is CASSPRPDTGELFF.

This chain uses TRBV6-6 with TRBJ1-5; TCRdb gives TRBD1 as the D gene, but with no DNA this cannot be confirmed. The CDR3 is made up of 17 amino acids. Germline V lookup: CDR1 MNHNY, CDR2 SVGAGI (reference sequence). The CDR3 reads CASSTTTGANSNQPQHF.

The chain has TRBV27 and TRBJ1-1. CDR3 length: 16 residues. Germline CDR1 reads MNHEY; CDR2 reads SMNVEV (reference sequence). The CDR3 protein is CASSPGRTAMRTEAFF.

The rearrangement links TRBV6-2 or TRBV6-3 to TRBJ1-1. This CDR3 region has 12 residues. Germline V gene lookup returns CDR1 MNHEY and CDR2 SVGEGT. The CDR3 protein is CASSYKNTEAFF.

V usage is TRBV7-9 and J usage is TRBJ2-2. CDR1 SEHNR and CDR2 FQNEAQ come from the germline V gene (reference sequence). The CDR3 has 13 residues. The CDR3 spells CASSSTSTGELFF.

The gene calls are TRBV12-3 or TRBV12-4 and TRBJ2-7. This CDR3 region has 14 residues. The CDR3 region is CASSFGLASYEQYF.

By frequency, this clonotype registers medium-sized (0.01 to 0.1%). The chain recombines TRBV27 with TRBJ2-5. The germline V gene has CDR1 MNHEY and CDR2 SMNVEV (reference sequence). The CDR3 spans 14 residues. The CDR3 here is CASSTQRYQETQYF.